Listed below are T cell receptor beta chains from one sample, sequenced in a study of blood T cell repertoires in COVID-19. Using immunoSEQ multiplex PCR, the repertoire was profiled, and TCRdb retains in-frame clones only, with some absent. Among roughly 140,000 clones listed, around four fifths were seen once. Sequencing was done on a sample of PBMCs or T cells enriched from blood (not recorded which). The receptors here all came from a man aged 50 to 59 who had recovered from COVID-19. Each CDR3 is given with its conserved first and last residue. Each record gives: clone size, J gene, V gene, CDR3 protein. Some rows mark clone size as missing; the rest say once, few, many or name a class of expanded clone.

NA,TRBJ2-1,TRBV9,CASSVAGTSGGPNVYNEQFF
NA,TRBJ1-2,TRBV6-4,CASSDSSGNYGYTF
NA,TRBJ2-2,TRBV11-2,CASSRQGVGELFF
NA,TRBJ2-5,TRBV6-5,CASRRTGSETQYF
NA,TRBJ1-4,TRBV5-1,CASSYQRGVTNEKLFF
NA,TRBJ2-2,TRBV5-1,CASREGRNTGELFF
NA,TRBJ2-5,TRBV4-3,CASSQWGTQETQYF
NA,TRBJ2-2,TRBV7-2,CASSLSLTYTGELFF
NA,TRBJ1-6,TRBV6-2/TRBV6-3,CASSSWGGGRNSPLHF
NA,TRBJ1-4,TRBV19,CASSTQGPNEKLFF
once,TRBJ2-7,TRBV10-3,CAISEAGTNYEQYF
many,TRBJ2-1,TRBV4-1,CASSQNLFGLAGANEQFF
NA,TRBJ1-4,TRBV7-9,CASSQTGGNEKLFF
NA,TRBJ1-2,TRBV15,CATSTGGGLYGYTF
NA,TRBJ2-5,TRBV7-9,CASRQPGQGETQYF
few,TRBJ1-4,TRBV7-2,CASSPISGAFDEKLFF
NA,TRBJ2-7,TRBV21-1,CASSKDRGHWSSYEQYF
NA,TRBJ1-2,TRBV20-1,CSWGRGGYTF
NA,TRBJ1-1,TRBV2,CASSDNGGQLNTEAFF
NA,TRBJ1-2,TRBV12-3/TRBV12-4,CASSPGQGYGYTF